The clone carrying this T cell receptor beta chain was recorded many times. Its antigen is as yet unknown. The ends lost 0 bases at V and 2 bases at J; junction bases unmatched: 13. CDR3 length equals 19 residues. The V gene's germline CDR1 is SGHDN and CDR2 FVKESK. The data are from a study of neurological immune-mediated disorders. By 5'RACE with 10-nucleotide random UMIs, the cDNA was made. TCRdb called the 5' RACE reads again in MiXCR, with one record for every CDR3 protein. The sample holds 81,000 or so distinct CDR3 sequences, 5% to 6% seen once. The study, taken as a whole, reports: Healthy controls had more TCR clonal expansion than multiple sclerosis, which showed the least, whereas HTLV-1-associated myelopathy showed the most.

The sample comprised PBMCs. The TCR originated in a woman in her twenties or thirties with multiple sclerosis. The chain is built from TRBV14 and TRBJ1-2; 9 bases align to TRBD1. The CDR3 here is CASSQDLGQGPTSNYGYTF. CDR3 DNA sequence: TGTGCCAGCAGCCAAGACCTGGGACAGGGTCCAACTTCAAACTATGGCTACACCTTC.